One sample yielded the 9 T cell receptor beta chains listed below, sequenced in a study of OX40 agonist ivuxolimab in advanced cancers. The data were produced by immunoSEQ multiplex PCR, yet TCRdb's version contains in-frame clones alone and is incomplete. The sample records tens of thousands of clones, over 75% being singletons. The sample was CD4+ or CD8+ T cells sorted from blood, taken in a trial of the OX40 agonist ivuxolimab. The receptor source for this set is an adult with an advanced solid tumor such as melanoma, head and neck, liver or kidney cancer.

The chain joins TRBV14 to TRBJ2-7, with 9 bases identical to TRBD2. The CDR3 loop spans 16 amino acids. The V and J ends lost 0 bases and 0 bases, in that order; junction bases with no gene match: 3. Germline CDR1 SGHDN, CDR2 FVKESK. As DNA, the CDR3 is TGTGCCAGCAGCCAAGAATTAGCGGGGGTCTCCTACGAGCAGTACTTC. Translating gives CASSQELAGVSYEQYF.

This rearrangement joins TRBV7-8 to TRBJ2-1; TRBD2 aligns across 9 bases. The junction had 5 bases not matched to a gene; V was cut back by 4 bases and J by 7 bases. This CDR3 has 14 residues. Germline values: CDR1 SGHVS, CDR2 FQNEAQ. CDR3 amino acids: CASSWRGGPNEQFF. The CDR3 DNA reads as TGTGCCAGCAGCTGGCGGGGGGGCCCTAATGAGCAGTTCTTC.

This clone showed up just once. The gene calls are TRBV5-6 and TRBJ2-3; TRBD1 matches 7 bases. The CDR3 covers 16 residues. Trimming at V came to 1 base and at J to 1 base, leaving 6 bases not matched to a gene. Germline CDR1 is SGHDT and CDR2 is YYEEEE. Here the CDR3 reads CASSLRRGRGTDTQYF. The DNA of the CDR3 is TGTGCCAGCAGCTTGAGAAGGGGGCGGGGCACAGATACGCAGTATTTT.

The gene calls are TRBV7-9 and TRBJ2-5, with D hard to call. CDR1 SEHNR and CDR2 FQNEAQ come from the germline V gene (reference sequence). V was shortened by 4 bases and J by 2 bases, with 5 bases between the two germline ends. The CDR3 length is 12 residues. CDR3 nucleotides: TGTGCCAGCAGCTCCCTTCAAGAGACCCAGTACTTC. Residues: CASSSLQETQYF.

The chain employs TRBV5-8 and TRBJ2-3, with D tentatively TRBD2 (6 bases). The V end was cut by 4 bases, the J end by 6 bases, with 21 bases between. The CDR3 runs to 16 residues. Germline lookup yields CDR1 SGHTS and CDR2 YDEGEE. CDR3 in DNA: TGTGCCAGCAGCCACGGGGGACCGGGGGTTCGGGATACGCAGTATTTT. This translates into CASSHGGPGVRDTQYF.

The chain has TRBV9 and TRBJ2-5; D possibly corresponds to TRBD2 (7 bases). Per germline, CDR1 SGDLS and CDR2 YYNGEE. The CDR3 runs 14 residues. Between the trimmed V and J ends, which lost 0 bases and 5 bases, there was a span of 11 bases. The CDR3 region is CASSVAGRGETQYF. CDR3 nucleotide sequence: TGTGCCAGCAGCGTAGCAGGGAGGGGGGAGACCCAGTACTTC.

The rearrangement joins TRBV23-1 to TRBJ2-7, with D possibly TRBD1 on 6 matching bases. TRBV23-1 belongs to the ORF category, with a function that is uncertain. The CDR3 has 14 amino acids. V shed 4 bases and J shed 4 bases, with 14 bases lying between them. The DNA of the CDR3 is TGCGCCAGCAGTCCTGGGACATTAGTGTACGAGCAGTACTTC. As protein: CASSPGTLVYEQYF.

The chain has TRBV12-5 and TRBJ1-2; D is uncertain. The V end was cut by 1 base, the J end by 4 bases, with 4 bases between. The CDR3 contains 12 residues. Germline values: CDR1 LGHNT, CDR2 FRNRAP. The CDR3 loop reads CASGLASYGYTF. The CDR3 bases are TGTGCTAGTGGTTTGGCCAGCTATGGCTACACCTTC.

The V gene is TRBV4-1, the J gene TRBJ2-3; no clear D gene. In germline, CDR1 is MGHRA, CDR2 YSYEKL. V was cut by 5 bases and J by 1 base, with 7 bases left in between. The CDR3 is 13 amino acids. The DNA for the CDR3 is TGCGCCAGCAGCGAACCCCGCACAGATACGCAGTATTTT. This encodes CASSEPRTDTQYF.